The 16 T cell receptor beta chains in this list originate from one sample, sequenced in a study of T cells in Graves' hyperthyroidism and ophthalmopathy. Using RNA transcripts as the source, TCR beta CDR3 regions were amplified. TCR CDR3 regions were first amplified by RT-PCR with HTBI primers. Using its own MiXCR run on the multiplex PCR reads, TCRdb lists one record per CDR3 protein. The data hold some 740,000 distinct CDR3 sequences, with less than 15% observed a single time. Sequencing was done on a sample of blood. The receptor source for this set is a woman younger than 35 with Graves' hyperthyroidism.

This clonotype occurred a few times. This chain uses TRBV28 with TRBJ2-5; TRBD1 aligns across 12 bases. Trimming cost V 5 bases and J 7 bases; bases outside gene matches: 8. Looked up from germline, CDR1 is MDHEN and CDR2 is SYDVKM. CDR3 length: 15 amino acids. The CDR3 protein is CASSPKGQGARTQYF. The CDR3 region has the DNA TGTGCCAGCAGTCCCAAGGGACAGGGGGCACGGACCCAGTACTTC.

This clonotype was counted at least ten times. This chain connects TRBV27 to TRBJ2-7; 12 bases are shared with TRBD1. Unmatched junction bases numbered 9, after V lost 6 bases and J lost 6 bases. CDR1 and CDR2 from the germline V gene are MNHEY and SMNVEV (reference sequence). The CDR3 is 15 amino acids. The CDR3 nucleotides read TGTGCCAGCAGCTACGGGACAGGGGGCGCGGGCGAGCAGTACTTC. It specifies CASSYGTGGAGEQYF.

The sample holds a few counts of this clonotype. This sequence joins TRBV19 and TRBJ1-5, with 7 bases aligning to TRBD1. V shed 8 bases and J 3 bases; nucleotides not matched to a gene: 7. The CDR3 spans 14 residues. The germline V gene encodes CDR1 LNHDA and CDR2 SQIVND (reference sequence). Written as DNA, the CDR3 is TGTGCCAGTGGGGGAGACAGGGCCAATCAGCCCCAGCATTTT. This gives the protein CASGGDRANQPQHF.

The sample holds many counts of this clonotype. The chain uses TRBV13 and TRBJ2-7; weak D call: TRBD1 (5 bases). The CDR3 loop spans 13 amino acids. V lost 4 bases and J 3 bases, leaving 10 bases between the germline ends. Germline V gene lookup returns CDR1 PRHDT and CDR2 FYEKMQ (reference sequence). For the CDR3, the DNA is TGTGCCAGCAGCTCCGACAGACTCTACGAGCAGTACTTC. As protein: CASSSDRLYEQYF.

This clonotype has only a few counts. This CDR3 is CASRGSGGQTEAFF. CDR3 coding DNA: TGTGCCAGCAGGGGGTCGGGGGGACAAACTGAAGCTTTCTTT. This rearrangement joins TRBV7-3 to TRBJ1-1; the D gene is possibly TRBD1 (6 bases). Germline CDR1 SGHTA, CDR2 FQGTGA. V was shortened by 6 bases and J by 5 bases, with 16 bases between the two germline ends. This CDR3 contains 14 residues.

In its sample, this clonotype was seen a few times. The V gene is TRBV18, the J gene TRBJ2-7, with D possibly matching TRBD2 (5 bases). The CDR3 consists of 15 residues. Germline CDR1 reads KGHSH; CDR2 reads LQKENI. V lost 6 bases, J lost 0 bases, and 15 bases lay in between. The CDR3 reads CASSPTGSSSYEQYF. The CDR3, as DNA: TGTGCCAGCTCCCCGACGGGGAGTAGCTCCTACGAGCAGTACTTC.

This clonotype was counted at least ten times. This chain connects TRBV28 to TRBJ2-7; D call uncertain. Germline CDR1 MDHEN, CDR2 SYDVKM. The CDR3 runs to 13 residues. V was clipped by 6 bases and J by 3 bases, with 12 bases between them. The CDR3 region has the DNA TGTGCCAGCAGCCCGTTAGACCACTACGAGCAGTACTTC. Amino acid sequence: CASSPLDHYEQYF.

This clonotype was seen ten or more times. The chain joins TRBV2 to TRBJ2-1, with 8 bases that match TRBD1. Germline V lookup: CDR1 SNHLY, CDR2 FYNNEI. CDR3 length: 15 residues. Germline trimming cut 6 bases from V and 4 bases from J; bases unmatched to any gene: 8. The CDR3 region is CASRGRQGIYNEQFF. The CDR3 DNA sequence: TGTGCCAGCAGGGGGAGACAGGGGATATACAATGAGCAGTTCTTC.

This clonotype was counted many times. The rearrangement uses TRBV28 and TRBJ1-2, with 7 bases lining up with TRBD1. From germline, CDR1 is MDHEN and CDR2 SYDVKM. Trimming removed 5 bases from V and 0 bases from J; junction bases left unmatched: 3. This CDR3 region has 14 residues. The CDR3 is CASSLTGPNYGYTF. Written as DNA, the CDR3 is TGTGCCAGCAGTCTGACAGGGCCTAACTATGGCTACACCTTC.

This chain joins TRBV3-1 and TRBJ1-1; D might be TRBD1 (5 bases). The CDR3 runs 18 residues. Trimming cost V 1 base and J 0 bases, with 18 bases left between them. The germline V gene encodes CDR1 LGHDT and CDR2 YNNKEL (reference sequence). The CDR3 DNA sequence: TGTGCCAGCAGCCAAGCCCGGCGCAGGACACCTCTGAACACTGAAGCTTTCTTT. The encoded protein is CASSQARRRTPLNTEAFF.

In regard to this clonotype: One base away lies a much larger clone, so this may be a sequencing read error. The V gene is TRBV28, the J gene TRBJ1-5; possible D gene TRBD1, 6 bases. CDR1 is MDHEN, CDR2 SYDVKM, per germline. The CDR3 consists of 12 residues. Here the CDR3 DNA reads TGTGCCCGCAGTCCGGGGGGCCAGCCCCAGCATTTT. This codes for CARSPGGQPQHF.

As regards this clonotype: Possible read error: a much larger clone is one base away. The CDR3 protein is CATKTGVNTEAFF. Written as DNA, the CDR3 is TGTGCCACGAAAACAGGGGTGAACACTGAAGCTTTCTTT. The chain joins TRBV28 to TRBJ1-1; 7 bases align to TRBD1. This CDR3 contains 13 residues. V dropped 10 bases and J dropped 0; count of bases not matched to a gene: 5. The germline V gene has CDR1 MDHEN and CDR2 SYDVKM.

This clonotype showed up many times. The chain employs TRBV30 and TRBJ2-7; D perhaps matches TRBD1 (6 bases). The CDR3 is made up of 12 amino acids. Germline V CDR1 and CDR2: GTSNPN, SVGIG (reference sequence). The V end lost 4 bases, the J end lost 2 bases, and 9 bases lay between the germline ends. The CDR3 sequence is CAWTGDTYEQYF. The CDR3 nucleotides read TGTGCCTGGACAGGGGATACCTACGAGCAGTACTTC.

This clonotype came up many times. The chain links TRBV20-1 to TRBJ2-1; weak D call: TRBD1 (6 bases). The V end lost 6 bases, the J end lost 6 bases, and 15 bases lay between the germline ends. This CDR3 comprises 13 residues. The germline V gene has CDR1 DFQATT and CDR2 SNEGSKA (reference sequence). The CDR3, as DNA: TGCAGTGCAGGCTCCCGACAGGTCAATGAGCAGTTCTTC. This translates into CSAGSRQVNEQFF.

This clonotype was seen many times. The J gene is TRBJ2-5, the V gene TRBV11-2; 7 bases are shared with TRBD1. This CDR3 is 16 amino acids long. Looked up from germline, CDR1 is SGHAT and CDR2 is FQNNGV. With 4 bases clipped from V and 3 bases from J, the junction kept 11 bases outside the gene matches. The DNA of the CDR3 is TGTGCCAGCAGCTCCACAGGCCAAACAGGGGAAGAGACCCAGTACTTC. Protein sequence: CASSSTGQTGEETQYF.

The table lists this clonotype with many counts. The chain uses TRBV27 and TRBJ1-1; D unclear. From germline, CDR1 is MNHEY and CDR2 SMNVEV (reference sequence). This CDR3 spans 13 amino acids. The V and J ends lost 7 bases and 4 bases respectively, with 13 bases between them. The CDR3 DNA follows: TGTGCCAGCACCCATCCCTGGAGCACTGAAGCTTTCTTT. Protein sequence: CASTHPWSTEAFF.